Listed below are T cell receptor beta chains from one sample, sequenced in a study of PD-L1 blockade in urothelial cancer. Using immunoSEQ multiplex PCR, the repertoire was profiled, and TCRdb retains in-frame clones only, with some absent. The table lists around 120,000 clones, about 89% of them singletons, with 1.5% to 2% in the top ten. The sample was PBMCs, taken around atezolizumab (anti-PD-L1) treatment. These receptors were taken from a man in his sixties with urothelial cancer. Each CDR3 is given with its conserved first and last residue. The D gene is left open where the match is weak. Only part of the rows carry a size: once, few, many, or a class if the clone is expanded.

clone size: once
V gene: TRBV4-1
J gene: TRBJ1-5
D gene: TRBD1
CDR3 DNA: TGCGCCAGCAGCCAAGATACCCAGGGGGTCGGCAATCAGCCCCAGCATTTT
CDR3 protein: CASSQDTQGVGNQPQHF

clone size: -
V gene: TRBV6-1
J gene: TRBJ1-4
D gene: -
CDR3 DNA: TGTGCCAGCAGCAACCGGGACTTTGAAAAACTGTTTTTT
CDR3 protein: CASSNRDFEKLFF

clone size: -
V gene: TRBV7-2
J gene: TRBJ2-5
D gene: -
CDR3 DNA: TGTGCCAGCAGCCCCCAGGACAGTTCGGGGGAGACCCAGTACTTC
CDR3 protein: CASSPQDSSGETQYF

clone size: -
V gene: TRBV5-5
J gene: TRBJ1-2
D gene: TRBD1
CDR3 DNA: TGTGCCAGCAGCTTGGGGGACAGGGGTTTTAACTATGGCTACACCTTC
CDR3 protein: CASSLGDRGFNYGYTF

clone size: few
V gene: TRBV9
J gene: TRBJ1-1
D gene: -
CDR3 DNA: TGTGCCAGCAGCGTATCAGGGCGCACTGAAGCTTTCTTT
CDR3 protein: CASSVSGRTEAFF

clone size: once
V gene: TRBV2
J gene: TRBJ2-1
D gene: TRBD2
CDR3 DNA: TGTGCCAGCAGTGAAGGGATAGCGGGAGCGGATGAGCAGTTCTTC
CDR3 protein: CASSEGIAGADEQFF

clone size: -
V gene: TRBV11-2
J gene: TRBJ2-1
D gene: TRBD1
CDR3 DNA: TGTGCCAGCAGCTTAATGGGGACAGGCGTGCTCAATGAGCAGTTCTTC
CDR3 protein: CASSLMGTGVLNEQFF

clone size: -
V gene: TRBV6-1
J gene: TRBJ1-2
D gene: -
CDR3 DNA: TGTGCCAGCAGTCGAGCGGACTATGGCTACACCTTC
CDR3 protein: CASSRADYGYTF

clone size: -
V gene: TRBV5-1
J gene: TRBJ2-7
D gene: TRBD1
CDR3 DNA: TGCGCCAGCAGCACACAGGGGGGCACCTACGAGCAGTACTTC
CDR3 protein: CASSTQGGTYEQYF

clone size: -
V gene: TRBV7-3
J gene: TRBJ1-1
D gene: TRBD1
CDR3 DNA: TGTGCCAGCAGCTCCGACAGGGGCGCTGAAGCTTTCTTT
CDR3 protein: CASSSDRGAEAFF

clone size: once
V gene: TRBV5-4
J gene: TRBJ2-5
D gene: TRBD1
CDR3 DNA: TGTGCCAGCAGCCCTGGACAGGGCAGACTAGAGACCCAGTACTTC
CDR3 protein: CASSPGQGRLETQYF

clone size: -
V gene: TRBV6-4
J gene: TRBJ2-3
D gene: -
CDR3 DNA: TGTGCCAGCAGTCAAGTGCCCCAGTCACTAGATCAGACAGATACGCAGTATTTT
CDR3 protein: CASSQVPQSLDQTDTQYF

clone size: -
V gene: TRBV6-1
J gene: TRBJ2-5
D gene: TRBD1
CDR3 DNA: TGTGCCAGCAGTGATAGACAGGGGACGGGGTCGGAGACCCAGTACTTC
CDR3 protein: CASSDRQGTGSETQYF

clone size: -
V gene: TRBV19
J gene: TRBJ1-5
D gene: -
CDR3 DNA: TGTGCCAGTAGTCCTACAGACCGGGATTTCGCCAATCAGCCCCAGCATTTT
CDR3 protein: CASSPTDRDFANQPQHF

clone size: -
V gene: TRBV19
J gene: TRBJ2-5
D gene: TRBD1
CDR3 DNA: TGTGCCAGTAGTCGACAGGGATCATGGGAGACCCAGTACTTC
CDR3 protein: CASSRQGSWETQYF

clone size: -
V gene: TRBV28
J gene: TRBJ2-5
D gene: -
CDR3 DNA: TGTGCCAGCAGTTTTTACCGGGAAGAGACCCAGTACTTC
CDR3 protein: CASSFYREETQYF

clone size: -
V gene: TRBV7-9
J gene: TRBJ2-7
D gene: -
CDR3 DNA: TGTGCCAGCAGCTTACAGGGAACCTCCTACGAGCAGTACTTC
CDR3 protein: CASSLQGTSYEQYF

clone size: -
V gene: TRBV19
J gene: TRBJ1-5
D gene: -
CDR3 DNA: TGTGCCAGTAGCAACAGGGAACATAGCAATCAGCCCCAGCATTTT
CDR3 protein: CASSNREHSNQPQHF

clone size: -
V gene: TRBV11-3
J gene: TRBJ2-3
D gene: -
CDR3 DNA: TGTGCCAGCAGCTTAGGATCTTGGCAGGGTACAGATACGCAGTATTTT
CDR3 protein: CASSLGSWQGTDTQYF

clone size: -
V gene: TRBV9
J gene: TRBJ1-3
D gene: -
CDR3 DNA: TGTGCCAGCAGCCCAGGGATCCCCAATCACTCTGGAAACACCATATATTTT
CDR3 protein: CASSPGIPNHSGNTIYF

clone size: -
V gene: TRBV11-2
J gene: TRBJ2-3
D gene: -
CDR3 DNA: TGTGCCAGCAGGTCTAGCACAGATACGCAGTATTTT
CDR3 protein: CASRSSTDTQYF

clone size: -
V gene: TRBV7-8
J gene: TRBJ2-5
D gene: TRBD1
CDR3 DNA: TGTGCCAGCAGCTCCGACAGGGCAGGGACCCAGTACTTC
CDR3 protein: CASSSDRAGTQYF

clone size: -
V gene: TRBV6-1
J gene: TRBJ1-2
D gene: -
CDR3 DNA: TGTGCCAGCAGTGAAATAACAGGGTCCAGCTATGGCTACACCTTC
CDR3 protein: CASSEITGSSYGYTF

clone size: -
V gene: TRBV7-9
J gene: TRBJ2-1
D gene: -
CDR3 DNA: TGTGCCAGCATCCACCGGGGACTCTCCTACAATGAGCAGTTCTTC
CDR3 protein: CASIHRGLSYNEQFF

clone size: -
V gene: TRBV7-3
J gene: TRBJ2-7
D gene: TRBD1
CDR3 DNA: TGTGCCAGCAGCCCGGACAGGGGGCACGACGAGCAGTACTTC
CDR3 protein: CASSPDRGHDEQYF

clone size: -
V gene: TRBV5-1
J gene: TRBJ2-1
D gene: TRBD1
CDR3 DNA: TGCGCCAGCAGCGCCGGACAGGGCTATGAGCAGTTCTTC
CDR3 protein: CASSAGQGYEQFF

clone size: -
V gene: TRBV9
J gene: TRBJ2-5
D gene: TRBD2
CDR3 DNA: TGTGCCAGCAGCGTTTCTAGCGGGGGCGGTGGGGAGACCCAGTACTTC
CDR3 protein: CASSVSSGGGGETQYF

clone size: -
V gene: TRBV4-3
J gene: TRBJ1-2
D gene: -
CDR3 DNA: TGCGCCAGCAGCCAAGATGGGGGGGCCACCTATGGCTACACCTTC
CDR3 protein: CASSQDGGATYGYTF

clone size: -
V gene: TRBV7-6
J gene: TRBJ1-2
D gene: -
CDR3 DNA: TGTGCCAGCAGCTTAGGCGGAACTGAACACTATGGCTACACCTTC
CDR3 protein: CASSLGGTEHYGYTF

clone size: -
V gene: TRBV19
J gene: TRBJ2-4
D gene: TRBD2
CDR3 DNA: TGTGCCAGTCAGCGGGAAGGCAAAAACATTCAGTACTTC
CDR3 protein: CASQREGKNIQYF

clone size: -
V gene: TRBV5-4
J gene: TRBJ2-3
D gene: TRBD2
CDR3 DNA: TGTGCCAGCAGCTTAATGACTAGGGGCGGGGGGGCAGGCACGCAGTATTTT
CDR3 protein: CASSLMTRGGGAGTQYF

clone size: -
V gene: TRBV5-1
J gene: TRBJ2-1
D gene: -
CDR3 DNA: TGCGCCAGCAGCTCGGGACTTCTTAATGAGCAGTTCTTC
CDR3 protein: CASSSGLLNEQFF

clone size: -
V gene: TRBV28
J gene: TRBJ1-5
D gene: -
CDR3 DNA: TGTGCCAGCAGTCCGGCGCAGGGAGGACAGCCCCAGCATTTT
CDR3 protein: CASSPAQGGQPQHF

clone size: -
V gene: TRBV11-2
J gene: TRBJ2-7
D gene: TRBD1
CDR3 DNA: TGTGCCAGCAGCTTTGGGACAGGGTCCTACGAGCAGTACTTC
CDR3 protein: CASSFGTGSYEQYF

clone size: few
V gene: TRBV30
J gene: TRBJ2-1
D gene: -
CDR3 DNA: TGTGCCTGGAGTGTCCTAGATGGTGAGCAGTTCTTC
CDR3 protein: CAWSVLDGEQFF

clone size: -
V gene: TRBV5-4
J gene: TRBJ1-2
D gene: -
CDR3 DNA: TGTGCCAGCGGAGTACAGGGAACCCATGGCTACACCTTC
CDR3 protein: CASGVQGTHGYTF

clone size: -
V gene: TRBV7-2
J gene: TRBJ2-5
D gene: TRBD1
CDR3 DNA: TGTGCCAGCAGCCGAGGACAGGGTAGAGAAGAGACCCAGTACTTC
CDR3 protein: CASSRGQGREETQYF

clone size: -
V gene: TRBV5-4
J gene: TRBJ2-1
D gene: -
CDR3 DNA: TGTGCCAGCAGCTTGGGTGGCAACTCGGCGCGGTGGTTCTTC
CDR3 protein: CASSLGGNSARWFF

clone size: -
V gene: TRBV11-2
J gene: TRBJ1-3
D gene: -
CDR3 DNA: TGTGCCAGCAGCACGGGTCAAGGAAACACCATATATTTT
CDR3 protein: CASSTGQGNTIYF

clone size: -
V gene: TRBV5-1
J gene: TRBJ2-2
D gene: -
CDR3 DNA: TGCGCCAGCAGTCCTGGGGGGGCGACACTGGGGACCGGGGAGCTGTTTTTT
CDR3 protein: CASSPGGATLGTGELFF

clone size: -
V gene: TRBV11-2
J gene: TRBJ2-3
D gene: TRBD1
CDR3 DNA: TGTGCCAGCAGCCAAGGACAGGGGATTGGGACAGATACGCAGTATTTT
CDR3 protein: CASSQGQGIGTDTQYF

clone size: -
V gene: TRBV4-1
J gene: TRBJ2-3
D gene: TRBD2
CDR3 DNA: TGCGCCAGCAGCCAATTCGGACTAGCGGGCCGCACAGATACGCAGTATTTT
CDR3 protein: CASSQFGLAGRTDTQYF

clone size: -
V gene: TRBV5-6
J gene: TRBJ2-7
D gene: TRBD2
CDR3 DNA: TGTGCCAGCAGCCCATCAGGGGGACTAGCGGGAGGGCCAATAGGGGAGCAGTACTTC
CDR3 protein: CASSPSGGLAGGPIGEQYF

clone size: -
V gene: TRBV7-9
J gene: TRBJ1-2
D gene: TRBD1
CDR3 DNA: TGTGCCAGCAGCTCCGGACAGGGCCTCTATGGCTACACCTTC
CDR3 protein: CASSSGQGLYGYTF

clone size: -
V gene: TRBV15
J gene: TRBJ1-1
D gene: TRBD1
CDR3 DNA: TGTGCCACCAGCTCCCGGGGGCAGGGGGCGGATGATGAAGCTTTCTTT
CDR3 protein: CATSSRGQGADDEAFF

clone size: -
V gene: TRBV29-1
J gene: TRBJ1-2
D gene: -
CDR3 DNA: TGCAGCGCCAGGGTCGATCGTGGCTACACCTTC
CDR3 protein: CSARVDRGYTF